This TCR beta chain was sequenced for a study of technical replicates of blood from a few donors. This table comes from immunoSEQ multiplex PCR, and its TCRdb copy is limited to in-frame clones, with some not included. Of some 68,000 clones in the sample, 80% to 95% were seen once. The sequence was collected from a human donor in good health. Sequencing used T cells isolated from PBMCs.

The CDR3 reads CSVASGSSYEQYF. CDR3 in DNA: TGCAGCGTGGCTAGCGGGAGTAGTTACGAGCAGTACTTC. The chain joins TRBV29-1 to TRBJ2-7, with 10 bases matching TRBD2. Per germline, CDR1 SQVTM and CDR2 ANQGSEA. The V and J ends lost 6 bases and 4 bases, in that order; junction bases with no gene match: 6. The CDR3 loop spans 13 amino acids.